This T cell receptor beta chain was recorded in a study of cytomegalovirus exposure and HLA in healthy donors. The CDR3 extends over 14 amino acids. Germline V CDR1 and CDR2: SGHTA, FQGNSA. The J segment lost 7 bases and the V segment lost 2 bases, leaving 6 bases of the junction unmatched. The PCR had 60 Vbeta and 13 Jbeta primers. Libraries were prepared by immunoSEQ multiplex PCR; TCRdb keeps only in-frame clonotypes and omits some of them. The sample has around 200,000 clones, roughly 87% seen once. This sequence originates from a man between 50 and 59 years old in good health and CMV-seronegative. The sample comprised PBMCs. This chain links TRBV7-2 with TRBJ1-2, with 8 bases identical to TRBD1. The CDR3 loop reads CASSLTGGRGGYTF. The CDR3, as DNA: TGTGCCAGCAGCTTAACAGGGGGTAGGGGTGGCTACACCTTC.